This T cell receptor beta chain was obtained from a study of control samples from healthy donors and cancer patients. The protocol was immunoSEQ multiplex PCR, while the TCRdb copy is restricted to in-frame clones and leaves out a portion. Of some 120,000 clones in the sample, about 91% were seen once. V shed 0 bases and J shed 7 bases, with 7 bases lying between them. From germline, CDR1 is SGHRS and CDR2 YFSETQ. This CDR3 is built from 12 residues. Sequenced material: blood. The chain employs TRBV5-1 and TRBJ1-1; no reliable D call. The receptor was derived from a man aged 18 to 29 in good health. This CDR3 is CASSLVRGEAFF. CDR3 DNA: TGCGCCAGCAGCTTGGTGCGCGGTGAAGCTTTCTTT.